This TCR beta chain was obtained from a study of CD8+ T cells in alopecia areata. Treatment described: oral pan-JAK inhibitor, 5-10 mg twice daily. The investigators collected lesional scalp punch biopsies and peripheral blood from alopecia areata patients. Extraction and reverse transcription of RNA yielded cDNA as the sequencing template. The data were produced by immunoSEQ multiplex PCR, yet TCRdb's version contains in-frame clones alone and is incomplete. The table has about 190,000 clones, 55% to 70% seen once. The sample consisted of CD4+ T cells sorted from blood, taken at week 4, from a patient treated with tofacitinib. This sequence originates from a human donor with alopecia areata.

This CDR3 reads CASQLARGSYEQYF. The CDR3 DNA reads as TGTGCCAGCCAGCTAGCGCGGGGCTCCTACGAGCAGTACTTC. The rearrangement links TRBV6-5 to TRBJ2-7; D possibly corresponds to TRBD2 (6 bases). Germline V gene lookup returns CDR1 MNHEY and CDR2 SVGAGI. The CDR3 consists of 14 residues. Trimming removed 8 bases at V and 0 bases at J, with 14 bases between.